This T cell receptor (beta chain) was retrieved from a study of blood T cell repertoires in COVID-19. Symptom resolution, clearance, or two negative PCRs marked the recovered donors of Cohort 3. V lost 4 bases and J 11 bases, leaving 20 bases between the germline ends. The V gene's germline CDR1 is MGHRA and CDR2 YSYEKL. CDR3 length equals 14 residues. This table comes from immunoSEQ multiplex PCR, and its TCRdb copy is limited to in-frame clones, with some not included. The sample holds 200,000 to 300,000 clones, around 84% seen once. V is TRBV4-1 and J is TRBJ1-1; the D gene is possibly TRBD1 (5 bases). The sample comprised PBMCs or T cells enriched from blood (not recorded which). The clonotype originates from a man in his forties who had recovered from COVID-19. The CDR3 region has the DNA TGCGCCAGCAGCCGCTCTCCAGGGCTTACGGGTGCTTTCTTT. Amino acid sequence: CASSRSPGLTGAFF.